This TCR beta chain stems from a study of blood T cell repertoires in COVID-19. V gave up 7 bases and J gave up 4 bases, with 16 bases separating them. Germline values: CDR1 MNHEY, CDR2 SMNVEV (reference sequence). This CDR3 is 14 amino acids long. TCRdb's copy holds only in-frame clones and misses some; the assay was immunoSEQ multiplex PCR. This sample has more than 300,000 clones, with over 85% found just once. Sequencing was done on a sample of PBMCs or T cells enriched from blood (not recorded which). The clonotype comes from a woman in her 30s who had recovered from COVID-19. This chain uses TRBV27 with TRBJ1-1; D unresolved. The chain's CDR3 is CASTEVEGVTEAFF. In nucleotides, the CDR3 is TGTGCCAGCACCGAGGTCGAGGGTGTCACTGAAGCTTTCTTT.